A single sample is the source of the 23 T cell receptor beta chains below, sequenced in a study of blood T cell repertoires in COVID-19 (dated by TCRdb to about 2020). Receptor libraries were prepared by the immunoSEQ multiplex PCR assay. Entries here come from immuneACCESS through TCRdb and include only in-frame sequences with V and J called. Some clones fail to appear in such tables; in the studies checked, an unresolved V gene covers under half of the shortfall, and the cause of the remainder is unknown. Here the sample has 95,000 to 150,000 clones; around 86% occur a single time. The ten largest make up more than 25% of the sample. The sequencing sample was made of peripheral blood. These receptors originate from an older woman with acute or convalescent COVID-19.

The rearrangement uses TRBV10-2 and TRBJ1-1; weak D call: TRBD1 (5 bases). Germline V gives CDR1 WSHSY, CDR2 SAAADI. The CDR3 runs 13 residues. Trimming removed 0 bases from V and 10 bases from J, with 12 bases in between. This CDR3 is CASSESEGVGAFF. CDR3 sequence (DNA): TGCGCCAGCAGTGAGTCGGAAGGGGTTGGAGCTTTCTTT.

This chain links TRBV19 with TRBJ2-2; D is possibly TRBD2 (6 bases). Trimming removed 7 bases at V and 4 bases at J, with 13 bases between. The CDR3 is 14 amino acids. CDR1 LNHDA and CDR2 SQIVND come from the germline V gene (reference sequence). The CDR3 DNA is TGTGCCAGTACCATCATGGGAGGCACCGGGGAGCTGTTTTTT. Its translation: CASTIMGGTGELFF.

The chain has TRBV29-1 and TRBJ2-3; TRBD1 aligns across 8 bases. Per germline, CDR1 SQVTM and CDR2 ANQGSEA. The CDR3 runs to 14 residues. Trimming cost V 5 bases and J 1 base; bases outside gene matches: 5. CDR3 region: CSVLGQGGTDTQYF. The CDR3 coding sequence is TGCAGCGTTCTAGGACAGGGAGGCACAGATACGCAGTATTTT.

The chain uses TRBV5-6 and TRBJ2-5, with 7 bases aligning to TRBD2. V trimming: 0 bases; J trimming: 1 base; junction bases outside the gene matches: 3. Germline CDR1 reads SGHDT; CDR2 reads YYEEEE. The CDR3 covers 15 residues. This CDR3 reads CASSLVGLGQETQYF. The CDR3 nucleotides read TGTGCCAGCAGCTTGGTCGGACTAGGCCAAGAGACCCAGTACTTC.

The J gene is TRBJ2-1, the V gene TRBV4-2, with 12 bases lining up with TRBD2. The germline CDR1 and CDR2 sequences are LGHNA and YNFKEQ. This CDR3 spans 18 amino acids. The trim removed 0 bases at V and 3 bases at J, leaving 6 bases unmatched. The CDR3 coding sequence is TGTGCCAGCAGCCAAGATGCTACTAGCGGGGGGATCTACAATGAGCAGTTCTTC. This sequence encodes CASSQDATSGGIYNEQFF.

The chain employs TRBV11-3 and TRBJ2-7; D is perhaps TRBD1 (7 bases). Trimming pared 1 base from V and 4 bases from J, leaving 14 bases between. CDR3 length: 15 residues. Per germline, CDR1 SGHNT and CDR2 YENEEA. The CDR3 DNA follows: TGTGCCAGCAGCTTAGGACAGGGAGGAGGGTACGAGCAGTACTTC. It yields the protein CASSLGQGGGYEQYF. The full variable domain, its missing parts supplied by reference TRBV11-3 and TRBJ2-7, is EAGVVQSPRYKIIEKKQPVAFWCNPISGHNTLYWYLQNLGQGPELLIRYENEEAVDDSQLPKDRFSAERLKGVDSTLKIQPAELGDSAVYLCASSLGQGGGYEQYFGPGTRLTVT.

The rearrangement joins TRBV19 to TRBJ1-6; the match to TRBD1 covers 8 bases. J was trimmed by 9 bases and V by 2 bases; bases with no gene match: 6. The CDR3 loop spans 15 amino acids. Germline V lookup: CDR1 LNHDA, CDR2 SQIVND (reference sequence). CDR3 region: CASSITPGGVSPLHF. CDR3 DNA sequence: TGTGCCAGTAGTATAACCCCAGGGGGCGTTTCACCCCTCCACTTT.

This clone was found a few times. The chain couples TRBV7-9 to TRBJ1-1, with D uncertain. Germline V lookup: CDR1 SEHNR, CDR2 FQNEAQ (reference sequence). The CDR3 runs 14 residues. Trimming removed 2 bases at V and 2 bases at J, with 9 bases between. The CDR3 coding sequence is TGTGCCAGCAGCTTAAGAGGAGTCAACACTGAAGCTTTCTTT. This translates into CASSLRGVNTEAFF.

The V call is TRBV27, the J call TRBJ2-3; 9 bases agree with TRBD2. The V and J ends lost 7 bases and 3 bases, in that order; junction bases with no gene match: 5. The CDR3 is 14 residues long. Germline V gene sequence: CDR1 MNHEY, CDR2 SMNVEV (reference sequence). This CDR3 is CASTPSGVTDTQYF. CDR3 DNA sequence: TGTGCCAGCACCCCTAGCGGGGTTACAGATACGCAGTATTTT.

A few counts support this clone. The chain links TRBV28 to TRBJ1-3; D possibly corresponds to TRBD1 (5 bases). Germline loops: CDR1 MDHEN, CDR2 SYDVKM. The V and J ends lost 10 bases and 3 bases respectively, with 16 bases between them. The CDR3 loop spans 14 amino acids. CDR3 region: CATEEGLNGNTIYF. The CDR3 region has the DNA TGTGCCACCGAGGAGGGGCTTAATGGAAACACCATATATTTT.

The rearrangement joins TRBV5-1 to TRBJ1-2; 10 nucleotides agree with TRBD1. Germline CDR1 is SGHRS and CDR2 is YFSETQ. This CDR3 has 14 residues. With 3 bases clipped from V and 4 bases from J, the junction kept 3 bases outside the gene matches. CDR3 nucleotide sequence: TGCGCCAGCAGCTCGGGACAGGGGACCTATGGCTACACCTTC. This translates into CASSSGQGTYGYTF.

The V and J genes are TRBV7-9 and TRBJ1-4; tentatively, D is TRBD1 (5 bases). The V gene's germline CDR1 is SEHNR and CDR2 FQNEAQ (reference sequence). Trimming cost V 5 bases and J 7 bases, with 14 bases left between them. This CDR3 is 14 amino acids long. In DNA form, the CDR3 reads TGTGCCAGCAGCCCCAGGGCCCCTGGTGAAAAACTGTTTTTT. Translating gives CASSPRAPGEKLFF.

The chain combines TRBV28 with TRBJ1-3; D ambiguous. Per the germline V gene, CDR1 is MDHEN and CDR2 is SYDVKM. Trimming took off 3 bases at V and 1 base at J, with 7 bases between the two ends. The length of the CDR3 is 14 residues. CDR3 protein: CASSLSRSGNTIYF. CDR3 coding DNA: TGTGCCAGCAGTTTGTCCCGTTCTGGAAACACCATATATTTT.

The chain carries TRBV2 and TRBJ2-3; TRBD2 agrees at 10 bases. CDR1 SNHLY and CDR2 FYNNEI come from the germline V gene. The CDR3 is 17 amino acids. V lost 2 bases and J lost 3; bases outside the gene matches: 8. CDR3 DNA: TGTGCCAGCAGTGAAACAGGGGCTAGCGGGGGAACAGATACGCAGTATTTT. This gives the protein CASSETGASGGTDTQYF.

V usage is TRBV7-3 and J usage is TRBJ2-3, with TRBD2 matching over 8 bases. Germline-derived CDR1 and CDR2 are SGHTA and FQGTGA. This CDR3 spans 16 amino acids. Losses at the gene ends were 1 base for V and 5 bases for J; bases not matched to a gene: 8. CDR3 DNA sequence: TGTGCCAGCAGCTTAAGTAGCGGGGCTGGACGAGATACGCAGTATTTT. Residues: CASSLSSGAGRDTQYF.

This clone was seen more than once but under ten times. This sequence joins TRBV4-1 and TRBJ1-1; D is perhaps TRBD1 (6 bases). The length of the CDR3 is 15 residues. Per the germline V gene, CDR1 is MGHRA and CDR2 is YSYEKL. Between the trimmed V and J ends, which lost 5 bases and 4 bases, there was a span of 17 bases. This CDR3 is CASSEGGGKGTEAFF. DNA for the CDR3: TGCGCCAGCAGCGAGGGGGGGGGCAAGGGCACTGAAGCTTTCTTT.

In its sample, this clone was seen a few times. The gene calls are TRBV5-4 and TRBJ1-3; D uncertain. The CDR3 has 14 amino acids. Germline CDR1 reads SGHNT; CDR2 reads YYREEE (reference sequence). V lost 0 bases, J lost 4 bases, and 8 bases lay in between. This CDR3 reads CASSLGAPGNTIYF. CDR3 bases: TGTGCCAGCAGCTTGGGGGCTCCCGGAAACACCATATATTTT.

As regards this clone: The sample carries other DNA sequences with the same CDR3. The DNA for the CDR3 is TGTGCCAGCAGCTTCGGGGGGGACACTGAAGCTTTCTTT. It translates to CASSFGGDTEAFF. The J gene is TRBJ1-1, the V gene TRBV7-9; the D gene is possibly TRBD1 (5 bases). V dropped 3 bases and J dropped 3 bases, with 8 bases sitting between them. The length of the CDR3 is 13 residues. The germline V gene has CDR1 SEHNR and CDR2 FQNEAQ (reference sequence). Full variable domain (rest looked up from reference TRBV7-9 and TRBJ1-1): DTGVSQNPRHKITKRGQNVTFRCDPISEHNRLYWYRQTLGQGPEFLTYFQNEAQLEKSRLLSDRFSAERPKGSFSTLEIQRTEQGDSAMYLCASSFGGDTEAFFGQGTRLTVV.

This clone appeared a few times. The gene calls are TRBV19 and TRBJ1-4; 7 bases line up with TRBD1. CDR3 length equals 15 residues. V trimming: 3 bases; J trimming: 5 bases; junction bases outside the gene matches: 6. The germline V gene has CDR1 LNHDA and CDR2 SQIVND (reference sequence). CDR3 region: CASSISGTVNEKLFF. As DNA, the CDR3 is TGTGCCAGTAGTATCTCTGGGACAGTAAATGAAAAACTGTTTTTT.

In DNA form, the CDR3 reads TGCGCCAGCAGTACCCCCGGGACAGGCTCTGGAAACACCATATATTTT. It is translated as CASSTPGTGSGNTIYF. The chain joins TRBV5-1 to TRBJ1-3, with 8 bases fitting TRBD1. CDR1 and CDR2 (germline): SGHRS, YFSETQ. After removal of 5 bases from V and 0 bases from J, the junction contained 7 bases not matched to a gene. The CDR3 has 16 amino acids.

The chain is built from TRBV30 and TRBJ1-1; 9 bases line up with TRBD1. Germline CDR1 reads GTSNPN; CDR2 reads SVGIG (reference sequence). The CDR3 spans 14 residues. After removal of 4 bases from V and 4 bases from J, the junction contained 7 bases not matched to a gene. CDR3 nucleotide sequence: TGTGCCTGGAAAAGGGACAGGGTCGGCACTGAAGCTTTCTTT. This sequence encodes CAWKRDRVGTEAFF.

V gene TRBV7-9 combines with J gene TRBJ1-6, with 8 bases that match TRBD1. Germline-derived CDR1 and CDR2 are SEHNR and FQNEAQ (reference sequence). The CDR3 runs to 14 residues. The ends lost 3 bases at V and 7 bases at J; junction bases unmatched: 2. The DNA for the CDR3 is TGTGCCAGCAGCTTGAGGGACAGGAATTCACCCCTCCACTTT. Amino acid sequence: CASSLRDRNSPLHF. Drawing the rest from reference TRBV7-9 and TRBJ1-6, the complete variable domain is DTGVSQNPRHKITKRGQNVTFRCDPISEHNRLYWYRQTLGQGPEFLTYFQNEAQLEKSRLLSDRFSAERPKGSFSTLEIQRTEQGDSAMYLCASSLRDRNSPLHFGNGTRLTVT.

The rearrangement uses TRBV28 and TRBJ1-2, with TRBD1 matching over 8 bases. Trimming at V came to 6 bases and at J to 6 bases, leaving 9 bases not matched to a gene. Germline V gene lookup returns CDR1 MDHEN and CDR2 SYDVKM. The length of the CDR3 is 14 residues. The CDR3: CASRTFDRGDGYTF. CDR3 nucleotides: TGTGCCAGCAGAACCTTCGACAGGGGCGATGGCTACACCTTC.